This entry concerns a single T cell receptor beta chain. The data were taken from a study of identical twins. Trimming at V came to 6 bases and at J to 11 bases, leaving 7 bases not matched to a gene. Per the germline V gene, CDR1 is MNHEY and CDR2 is SVGEGT. The CDR3 extends over 12 amino acids. Each CDR3 protein gets one entry after TCRdb re-called the 5' RACE reads with MiXCR. Here the sample spans some 1,600,000 distinct CDR3 sequences, 25% to 35% being singletons. The sample comprised cord blood. The chain couples TRBV6-2 or TRBV6-3 to TRBJ2-3; TRBD2 agrees at 8 bases. This sequence was found in a newborn girl in good health. CDR3 DNA: TGTGCCAGCAGCTCCGGGACTAGGGAGCAGTATTTT. Translated: CASSSGTREQYF.